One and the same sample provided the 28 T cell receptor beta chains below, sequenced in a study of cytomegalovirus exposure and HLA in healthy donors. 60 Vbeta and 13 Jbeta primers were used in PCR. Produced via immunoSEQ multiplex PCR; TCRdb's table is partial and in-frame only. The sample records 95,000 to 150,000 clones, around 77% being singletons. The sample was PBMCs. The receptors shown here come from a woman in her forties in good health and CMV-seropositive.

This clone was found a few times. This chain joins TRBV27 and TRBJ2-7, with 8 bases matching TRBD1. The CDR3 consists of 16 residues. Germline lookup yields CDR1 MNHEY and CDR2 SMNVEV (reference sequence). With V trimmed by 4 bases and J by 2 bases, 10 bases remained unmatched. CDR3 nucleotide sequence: TGTGCCAGCAGTTCATCCGGACAGGGCCGAACCTACGAGCAGTACTTC. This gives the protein CASSSSGQGRTYEQYF.

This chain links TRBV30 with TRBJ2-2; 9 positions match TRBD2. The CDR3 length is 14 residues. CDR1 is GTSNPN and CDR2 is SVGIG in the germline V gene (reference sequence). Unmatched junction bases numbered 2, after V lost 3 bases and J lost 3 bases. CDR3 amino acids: CAWRRTSDTGELFF. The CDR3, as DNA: TGTGCCTGGAGGCGGACTAGCGACACCGGGGAGCTGTTTTTT.

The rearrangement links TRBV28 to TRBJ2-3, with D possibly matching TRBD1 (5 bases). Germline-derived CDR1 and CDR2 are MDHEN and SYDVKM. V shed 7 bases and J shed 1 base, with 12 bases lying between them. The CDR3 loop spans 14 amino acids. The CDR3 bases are TGTGCCAGCAACGAGAGACAGCGCACAGATACGCAGTATTTT. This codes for CASNERQRTDTQYF.

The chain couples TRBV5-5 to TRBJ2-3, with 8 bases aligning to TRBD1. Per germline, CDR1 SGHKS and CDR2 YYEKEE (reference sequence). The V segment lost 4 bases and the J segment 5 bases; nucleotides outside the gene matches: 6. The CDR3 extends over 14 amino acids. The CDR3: CASSPRGQVDTQYF. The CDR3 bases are TGTGCCAGCAGCCCCAGGGGGCAGGTAGATACGCAGTATTTT. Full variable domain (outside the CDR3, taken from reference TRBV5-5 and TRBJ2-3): DAGVTQSPTHLIKTRGQQVTLRCSPISGHKSVSWYQQVLGQGPQFIFQYYEKEERGRGNFPDRFSARQFPNYSSELNVNALLLGDSALYLCASSPRGQVDTQYFGPGTRLTVL.

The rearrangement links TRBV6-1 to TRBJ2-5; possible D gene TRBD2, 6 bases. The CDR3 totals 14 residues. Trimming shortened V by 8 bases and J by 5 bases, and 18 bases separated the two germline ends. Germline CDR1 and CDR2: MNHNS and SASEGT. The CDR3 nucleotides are TGTGCCAGCTGGGGACTGGGCCCGTTCGAGACCCAGTACTTC. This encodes CASWGLGPFETQYF.

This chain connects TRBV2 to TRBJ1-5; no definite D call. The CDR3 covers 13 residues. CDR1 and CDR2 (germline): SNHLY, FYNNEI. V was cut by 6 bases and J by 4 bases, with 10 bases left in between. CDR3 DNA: TGTGCCAGCAGGCGGGCAGCGAATCAGCCCCAGCATTTT. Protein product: CASRRAANQPQHF.

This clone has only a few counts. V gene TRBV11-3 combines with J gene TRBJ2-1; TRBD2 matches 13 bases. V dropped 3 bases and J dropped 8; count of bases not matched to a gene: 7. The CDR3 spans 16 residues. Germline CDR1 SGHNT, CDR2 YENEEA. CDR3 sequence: CASSLGTSGTIYEQFF. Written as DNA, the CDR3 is TGTGCCAGCAGCTTGGGGACTAGCGGGACTATCTATGAGCAGTTCTTC.

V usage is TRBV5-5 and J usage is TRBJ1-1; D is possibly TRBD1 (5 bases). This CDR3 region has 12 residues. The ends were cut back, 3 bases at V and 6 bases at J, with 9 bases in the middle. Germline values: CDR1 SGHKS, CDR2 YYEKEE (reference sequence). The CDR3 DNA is TGTGCCAGCAGCTGGGGGGGAGCTGAAGCTTTCTTT. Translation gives CASSWGGAEAFF.

The CDR3 sequence: CASSHPDQPQHF. CDR3 DNA sequence: TGCGCCAGCAGTCATCCTGATCAGCCCCAGCATTTT. The chain recombines TRBV23-1 with TRBJ1-5; D remains unclear. TRBV23-1 qualifies as an ORF whose function is uncertain. Between the trimmed V and J ends, which lost 3 bases and 5 bases, there was a span of 5 bases. The CDR3 has 12 residues.

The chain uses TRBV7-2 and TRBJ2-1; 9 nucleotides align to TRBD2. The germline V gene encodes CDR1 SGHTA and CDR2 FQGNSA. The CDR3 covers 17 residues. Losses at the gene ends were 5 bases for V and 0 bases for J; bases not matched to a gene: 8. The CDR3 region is CASSRRTSASSYNEQFF. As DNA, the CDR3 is TGTGCCAGCAGCCGGCGGACTAGCGCTAGCTCCTACAATGAGCAGTTCTTC.

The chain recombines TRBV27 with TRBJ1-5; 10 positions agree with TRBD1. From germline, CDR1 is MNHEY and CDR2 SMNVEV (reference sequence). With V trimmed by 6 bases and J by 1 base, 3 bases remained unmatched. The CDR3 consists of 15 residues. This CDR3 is CASSGQGGSNQPQHF. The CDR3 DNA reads TGTGCCAGCAGCGGACAGGGGGGGAGCAATCAGCCCCAGCATTTT.

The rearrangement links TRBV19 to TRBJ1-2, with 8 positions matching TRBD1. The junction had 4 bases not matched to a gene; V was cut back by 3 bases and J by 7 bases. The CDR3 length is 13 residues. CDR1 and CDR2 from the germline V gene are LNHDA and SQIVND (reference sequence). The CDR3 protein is CASSISRGPGYTF. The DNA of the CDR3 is TGTGCCAGTAGTATCTCCAGGGGGCCTGGCTACACCTTC.

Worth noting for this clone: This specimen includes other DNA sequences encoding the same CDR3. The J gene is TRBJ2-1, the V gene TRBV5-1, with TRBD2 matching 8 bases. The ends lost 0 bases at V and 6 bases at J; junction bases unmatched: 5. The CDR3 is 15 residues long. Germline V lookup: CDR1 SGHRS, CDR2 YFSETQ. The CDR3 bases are TGCGCCAGCAGCTTGGGGGCGGGAGGCGGCAATGAGCAGTTCTTC. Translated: CASSLGAGGGNEQFF. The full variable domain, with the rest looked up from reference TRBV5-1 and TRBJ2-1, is KAGVTQTPRYLIKTRGQQVTLSCSPISGHRSVSWYQQTPGQGLQFLFEYFSETQRNKGNFPGRFSGRQFSNSRSEMNVSTLELGDSALYLCASSLGAGGGNEQFFGPGTRLTVL.

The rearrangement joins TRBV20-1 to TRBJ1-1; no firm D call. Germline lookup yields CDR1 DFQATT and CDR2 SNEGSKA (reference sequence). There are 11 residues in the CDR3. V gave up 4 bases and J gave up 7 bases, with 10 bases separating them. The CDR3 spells CSATRAGEAFF. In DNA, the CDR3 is TGCAGTGCTACCCGTGCGGGTGAAGCTTTCTTT.

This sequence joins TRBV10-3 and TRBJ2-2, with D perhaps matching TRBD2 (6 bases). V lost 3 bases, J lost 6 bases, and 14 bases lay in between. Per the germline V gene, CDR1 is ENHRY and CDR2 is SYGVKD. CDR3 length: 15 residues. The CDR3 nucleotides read TGTGCCATCAGTGATACCGGGACTCCCTCCGGGGAGCTGTTTTTT. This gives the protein CAISDTGTPSGELFF.

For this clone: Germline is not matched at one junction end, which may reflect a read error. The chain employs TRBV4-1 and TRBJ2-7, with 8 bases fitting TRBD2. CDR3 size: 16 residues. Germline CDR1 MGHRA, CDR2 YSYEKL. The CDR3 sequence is CASSQERSGSVYEQYF. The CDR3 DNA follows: TGTGCCAGCAGCCAAGAGAGGAGCGGGAGTGTGTACGAGCAGTACTTC.

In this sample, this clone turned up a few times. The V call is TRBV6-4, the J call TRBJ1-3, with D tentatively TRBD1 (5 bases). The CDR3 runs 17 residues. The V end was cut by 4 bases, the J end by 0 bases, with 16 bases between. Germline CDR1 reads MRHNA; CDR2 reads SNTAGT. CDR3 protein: CASSAPGGTLSGNTIYF. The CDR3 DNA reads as TGTGCCAGCAGTGCCCCGGGGGGGACCCTCTCTGGAAACACCATATATTTT.

CDR3 sequence: CASSLYLEYTGELFF. As DNA, the CDR3 is TGTGCCAGCAGTCTATATCTAGAGTACACCGGGGAGCTGTTTTTT. The gene calls are TRBV28 and TRBJ2-2; D is uncertain. Looked up from germline, CDR1 is MDHEN and CDR2 is SYDVKM. The V gene lost 5 bases and the J gene lost 3 bases, with 13 bases spanning the gap. This CDR3 contains 15 residues.

The CDR3 bases are TGTGCCAGTAGTACGACAGGGGCGGATGAAAAACTGTTTTTT. It yields the protein CASSTTGADEKLFF. This sequence joins TRBV19 and TRBJ1-4; TRBD1 matches 8 bases. This CDR3 comprises 14 residues. V was pared by 4 bases and J by 6 bases, with 4 bases of the junction left unmatched. Germline V gene sequence: CDR1 LNHDA, CDR2 SQIVND (reference sequence).

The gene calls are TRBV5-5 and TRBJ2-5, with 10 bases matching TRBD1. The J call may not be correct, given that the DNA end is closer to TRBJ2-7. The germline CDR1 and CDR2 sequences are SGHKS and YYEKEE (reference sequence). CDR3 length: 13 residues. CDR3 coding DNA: TGTGCCAGCAGCCGGGACAGGGGCTACGAGCAGTACTTC. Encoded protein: CASSRDRGYEQYF.

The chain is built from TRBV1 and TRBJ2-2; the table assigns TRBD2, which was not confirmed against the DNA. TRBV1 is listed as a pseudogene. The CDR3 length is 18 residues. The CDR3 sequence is CTSSQEGSGLPNTGELFF. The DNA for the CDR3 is TGCACCAGCAGCCAAGAAGGGAGCGGGCTGCCGAACACCGGGGAGCTGTTTTTT.

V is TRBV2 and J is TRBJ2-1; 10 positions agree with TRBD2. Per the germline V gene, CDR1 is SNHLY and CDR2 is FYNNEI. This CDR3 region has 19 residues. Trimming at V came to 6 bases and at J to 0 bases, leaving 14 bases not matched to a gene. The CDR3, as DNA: TGTGCCAGCAGGAGACCCGGGACTAGCGTCCTTGACTCCTACAATGAGCAGTTCTTC. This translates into CASRRPGTSVLDSYNEQFF.

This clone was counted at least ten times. In DNA, the CDR3 is TGTGCCAGCAGCTTGTTTGCGGCCAGCTCCTACGAGCAGTACTTC. Its protein product is CASSLFAASSYEQYF. This chain links TRBV5-6 with TRBJ2-7; D is uncertain. The CDR3 runs 15 residues. V lost 1 base and J lost 0, with 11 bases in between. Germline V gives CDR1 SGHDT, CDR2 YYEEEE.

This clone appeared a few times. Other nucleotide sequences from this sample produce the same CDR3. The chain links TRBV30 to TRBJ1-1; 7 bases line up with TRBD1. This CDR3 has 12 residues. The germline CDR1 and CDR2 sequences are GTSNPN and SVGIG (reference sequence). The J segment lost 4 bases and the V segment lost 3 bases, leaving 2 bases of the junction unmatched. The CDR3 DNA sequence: TGTGCCTGGAGCCCAGGGGGCACTGAAGCTTTCTTT. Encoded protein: CAWSPGGTEAFF.

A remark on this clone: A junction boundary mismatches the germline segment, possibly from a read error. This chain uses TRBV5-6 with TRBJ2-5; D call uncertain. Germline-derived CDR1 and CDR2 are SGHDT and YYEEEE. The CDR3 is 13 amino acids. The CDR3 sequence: CASSLDPREAQYF. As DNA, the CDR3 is TGTGCCAGCAGCTTGGACCCAAGAGAGGCCCAGTACTTC. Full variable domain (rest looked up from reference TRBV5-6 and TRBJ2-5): DAGVTQSPTHLIKTRGQQVTLRCSPKSGHDTVSWYQQALGQGPQFIFQYYEEEERQRGNFPDRFSGHQFPNYSSELNVNALLLGDSALYLCASSLDPREAQYFGPGTRLLVL.

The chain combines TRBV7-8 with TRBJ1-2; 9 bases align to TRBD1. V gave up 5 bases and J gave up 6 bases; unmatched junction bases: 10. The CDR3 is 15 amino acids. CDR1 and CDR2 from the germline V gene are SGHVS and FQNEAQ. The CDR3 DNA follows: TGTGCCAGCAGCCCACAGGGGGCGTCTTTTGATGGCTACACCTTC. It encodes CASSPQGASFDGYTF.

The CDR3 DNA follows: TGTGCCAGCAGTGAAGGGCTAGCGGGTGACAATGAGCAGTTCTTC. Amino acids: CASSEGLAGDNEQFF. The V gene is TRBV2, the J gene TRBJ2-1; 8 bases line up with TRBD2. The V segment lost 1 base and the J segment 5 bases; nucleotides outside the gene matches: 4. This CDR3 region has 15 residues. Germline CDR1 and CDR2: SNHLY and FYNNEI. Full variable domain (rest looked up from reference TRBV2 and TRBJ2-1): EPEVTQTPSHQVTQMGQEVILRCVPISNHLYFYWYRQILGQKVEFLVSFYNNEISEKSEIFDDQFSVERPDGSNFTLKIRSTKLEDSAMYFCASSEGLAGDNEQFFGPGTRLTVL.

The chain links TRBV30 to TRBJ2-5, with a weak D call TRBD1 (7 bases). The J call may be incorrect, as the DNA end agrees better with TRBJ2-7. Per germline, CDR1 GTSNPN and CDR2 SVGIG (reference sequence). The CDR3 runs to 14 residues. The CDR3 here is CAWRRQGGTYEQYF. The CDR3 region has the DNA TGTGCCTGGAGGAGACAGGGAGGAACCTACGAGCAGTACTTC.